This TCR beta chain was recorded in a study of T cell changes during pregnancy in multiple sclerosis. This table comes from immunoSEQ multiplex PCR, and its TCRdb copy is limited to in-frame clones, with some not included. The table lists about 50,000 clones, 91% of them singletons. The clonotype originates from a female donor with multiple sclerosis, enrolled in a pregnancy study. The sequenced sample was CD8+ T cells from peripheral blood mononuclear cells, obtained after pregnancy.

The CDR3 region is CASSHGGGAADTQYF. The CDR3 nucleotides read TGTGCCAGCAGCCACGGCGGGGGGGCTGCAGATACGCAGTATTTT. The chain has TRBV13 and TRBJ2-3, with 9 positions matching TRBD2. V lost 5 bases to trimming and J lost 4 bases; unmatched junction nucleotides: 7. Germline CDR1 and CDR2: PRHDT and FYEKMQ (reference sequence). The length of the CDR3 is 15 residues.